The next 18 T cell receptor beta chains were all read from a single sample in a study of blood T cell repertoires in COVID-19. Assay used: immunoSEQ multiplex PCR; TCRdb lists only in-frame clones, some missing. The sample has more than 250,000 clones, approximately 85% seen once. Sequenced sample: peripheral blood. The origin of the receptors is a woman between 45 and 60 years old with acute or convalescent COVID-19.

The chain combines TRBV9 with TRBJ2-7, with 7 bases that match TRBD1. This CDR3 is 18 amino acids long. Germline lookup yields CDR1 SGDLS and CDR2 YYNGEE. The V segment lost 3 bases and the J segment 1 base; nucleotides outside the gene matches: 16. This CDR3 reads CASSARPSGQQQSYEQYF. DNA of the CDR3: TGTGCCAGCAGCGCTCGGCCCTCGGGACAGCAACAATCCTACGAGCAGTACTTC.

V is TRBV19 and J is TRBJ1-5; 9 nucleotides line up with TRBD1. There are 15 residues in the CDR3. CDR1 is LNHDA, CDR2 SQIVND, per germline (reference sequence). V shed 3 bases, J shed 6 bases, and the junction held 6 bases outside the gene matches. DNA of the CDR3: TGTGCCAGTAGTATTACAGGGGGCGCGTTTCAGCCCCAGCATTTT. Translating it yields CASSITGGAFQPQHF. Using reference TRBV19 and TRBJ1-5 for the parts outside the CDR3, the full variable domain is DGGITQSPKYLFRKEGQNVTLSCEQNLNHDAMYWYRQDPGQGLRLIYYSQIVNDFQKGDIAEGYSVSREKKESFPLTVTSAQKNPTAFYLCASSITGGAFQPQHFGDGTRLSIL.

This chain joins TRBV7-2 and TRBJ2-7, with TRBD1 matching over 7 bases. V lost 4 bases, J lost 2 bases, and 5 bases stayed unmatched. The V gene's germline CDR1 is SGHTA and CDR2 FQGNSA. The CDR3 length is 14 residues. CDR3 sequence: CASSWGTAAYEQYF. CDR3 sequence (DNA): TGTGCCAGCAGCTGGGGGACAGCCGCCTACGAGCAGTACTTC.

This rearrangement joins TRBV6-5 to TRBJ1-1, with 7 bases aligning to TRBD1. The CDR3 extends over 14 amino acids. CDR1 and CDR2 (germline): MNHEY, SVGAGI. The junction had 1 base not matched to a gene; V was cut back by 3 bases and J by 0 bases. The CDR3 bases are TGTGCCAGCAGTTATGGGACAGTGAACACTGAAGCTTTCTTT. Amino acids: CASSYGTVNTEAFF.

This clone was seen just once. The CDR3 region is CASSFRQAYEQYF. The CDR3 nucleotides are TGTGCCAGCAGTTTTCGGCAGGCCTACGAGCAGTACTTC. This chain joins TRBV27 and TRBJ2-7, with D hard to call. The CDR3 consists of 13 residues. V was clipped by 3 bases and J by 2 bases, with 8 bases between them. Germline V gene sequence: CDR1 MNHEY, CDR2 SMNVEV (reference sequence).

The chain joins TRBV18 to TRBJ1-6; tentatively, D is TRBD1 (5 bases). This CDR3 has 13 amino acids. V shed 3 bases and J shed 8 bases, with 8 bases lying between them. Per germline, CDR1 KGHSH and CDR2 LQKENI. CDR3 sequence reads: CASSPTEDSPLHF. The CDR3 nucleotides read TGTGCCAGCTCACCGACAGAGGATTCACCCCTCCACTTT.

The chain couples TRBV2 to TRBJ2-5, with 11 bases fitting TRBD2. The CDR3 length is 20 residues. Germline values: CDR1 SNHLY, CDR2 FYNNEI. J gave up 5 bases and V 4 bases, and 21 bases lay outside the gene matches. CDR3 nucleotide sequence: TGTGCCAGCAGTGGGGGTCAGGGGGTCTCTAGCGGGAGGCCAGGGGAGACCCAGTACTTC. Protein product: CASSGGQGVSSGRPGETQYF.

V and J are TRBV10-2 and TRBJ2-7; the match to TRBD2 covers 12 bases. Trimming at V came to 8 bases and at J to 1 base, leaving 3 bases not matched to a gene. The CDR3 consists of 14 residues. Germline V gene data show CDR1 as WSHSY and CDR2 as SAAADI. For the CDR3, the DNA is TGCGCCAGCGCACTAGCGGGAGGTTCCTACGAGCAGTACTTC. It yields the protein CASALAGGSYEQYF.

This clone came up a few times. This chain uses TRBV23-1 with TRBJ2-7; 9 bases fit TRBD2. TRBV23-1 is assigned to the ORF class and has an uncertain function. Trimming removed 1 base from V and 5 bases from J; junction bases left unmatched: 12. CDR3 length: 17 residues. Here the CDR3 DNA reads TGCGCCAGCAGTCAATATTGTAGGGGCGGGAGGGCCGACGAGCAGTACTTC. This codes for CASSQYCRGGRADEQYF.

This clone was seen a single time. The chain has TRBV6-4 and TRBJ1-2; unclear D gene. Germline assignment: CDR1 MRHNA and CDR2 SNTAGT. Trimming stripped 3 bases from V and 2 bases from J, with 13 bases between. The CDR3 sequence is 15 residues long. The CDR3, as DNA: TGTGCCAGCAGTGAGGAGGCGGGTTTGAACTATGGCTACACCTTC. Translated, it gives CASSEEAGLNYGYTF.

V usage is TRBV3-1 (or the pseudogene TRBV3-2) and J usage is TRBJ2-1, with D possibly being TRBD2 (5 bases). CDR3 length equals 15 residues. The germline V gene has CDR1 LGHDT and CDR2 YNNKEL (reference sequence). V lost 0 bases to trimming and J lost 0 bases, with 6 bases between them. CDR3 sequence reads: CASSQEGSSYNEQFF. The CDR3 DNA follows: TGTGCCAGCAGCCAAGAAGGGAGCTCCTACAATGAGCAGTTCTTC.

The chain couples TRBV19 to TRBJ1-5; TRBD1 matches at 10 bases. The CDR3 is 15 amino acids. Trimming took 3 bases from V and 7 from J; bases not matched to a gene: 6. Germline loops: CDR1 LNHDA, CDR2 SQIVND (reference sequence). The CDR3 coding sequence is TGTGCCAGTAGTATTAGGGGGACAGGGGTCCAGCCCCAGCATTTT. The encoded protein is CASSIRGTGVQPQHF.

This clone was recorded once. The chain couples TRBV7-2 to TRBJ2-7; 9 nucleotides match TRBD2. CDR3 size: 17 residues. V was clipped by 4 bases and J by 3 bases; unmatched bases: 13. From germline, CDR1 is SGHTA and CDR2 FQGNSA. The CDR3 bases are TGTGCCAGCAGCTCGGGTCGGGCTAGCGGGGAACACTACGAGCAGTACTTC. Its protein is CASSSGRASGEHYEQYF. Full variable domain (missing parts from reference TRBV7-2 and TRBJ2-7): GAGVSQSPSNKVTEKGKDVELRCDPISGHTALYWYRQSLGQGLEFLIYFQGNSAPDKSGLPSDRFSAERTGGSVSTLTIQRTQQEDSAVYLCASSSGRASGEHYEQYFGPGTRLTVT.

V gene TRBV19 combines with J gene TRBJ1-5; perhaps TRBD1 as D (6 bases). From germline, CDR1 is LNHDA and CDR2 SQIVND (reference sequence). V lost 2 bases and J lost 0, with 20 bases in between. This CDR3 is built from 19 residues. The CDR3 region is CASSISPPPTGYSNQPQHF. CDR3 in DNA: TGTGCCAGTAGTATATCCCCCCCTCCGACAGGTTATAGCAATCAGCCCCAGCATTTT.

The CDR3 sequence: CASSRSGLAGIYNEQFF. The CDR3 DNA follows: TGTGCCAGCAGTCGCTCGGGACTAGCGGGAATTTACAATGAGCAGTTCTTC. This chain connects TRBV2 to TRBJ2-1; 13 bases fit TRBD2. This CDR3 has 17 residues. J was trimmed by 4 bases and V by 5 bases; bases with no gene match: 8. Germline assignment: CDR1 SNHLY and CDR2 FYNNEI.

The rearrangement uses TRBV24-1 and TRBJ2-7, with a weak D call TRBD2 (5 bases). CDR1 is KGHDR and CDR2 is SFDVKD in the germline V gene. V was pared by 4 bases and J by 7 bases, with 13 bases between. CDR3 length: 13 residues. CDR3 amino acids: CATSEGSGREQYF. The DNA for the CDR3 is TGTGCCACCAGTGAAGGGTCGGGAAGGGAGCAGTACTTC.

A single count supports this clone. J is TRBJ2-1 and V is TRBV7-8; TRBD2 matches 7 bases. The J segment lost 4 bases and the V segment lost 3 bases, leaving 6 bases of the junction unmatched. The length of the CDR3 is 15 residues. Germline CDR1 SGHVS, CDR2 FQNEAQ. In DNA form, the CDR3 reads TGTGCCAGCAGCTTTGGCGGGAGTCGGTACAATGAGCAGTTCTTC. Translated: CASSFGGSRYNEQFF.

The CDR3 here is CASSFPEQGGKVNTEAFF. In DNA form, the CDR3 reads TGTGCCAGCAGTTTTCCTGAACAGGGGGGAAAGGTGAACACTGAAGCTTTCTTT. The V and J genes are TRBV28 and TRBJ1-1; the match to TRBD1 covers 8 bases. The trim removed 3 bases at V and 0 bases at J, leaving 12 bases unmatched. The CDR3 runs to 18 residues. Germline CDR1 MDHEN, CDR2 SYDVKM.